This TCR beta chain comes out of a study of T cells in Graves' hyperthyroidism and ophthalmopathy (dated by TCRdb to about 2019). Regarding the complete study: Peripheral blood was collected at initial diagnosis, before any treatment. To identify TCR V-J signatures that set the groups apart, the researchers used a discovery cohort of about a hundred patients, made up of around 42 with Graves' ophthalmopathy and some 60 with stable Graves' hyperthyroidism. In several Graves' hyperthyroidism patients, the study also compared T-cell repertoires from thyroid tissue with T-cell repertoires from blood. Following sampling, methimazole starting at 30 mg daily was given to hyperthyroidism patients, and high-dose intravenous methylprednisolone was given to ophthalmopathy patients. For training and testing, the 95 to 100 patients in the discovery cohort were randomly divided in a 7:3 ratio. TCR Vbeta CDR3 sequencing of approximately 140 peripheral blood samples (over 40 ophthalmopathy, under 80 hyperthyroidism and approximately 17 progressor patients) is reported in the paper. Whether ophthalmopathy could be predicted prospectively was tested in an independent validation cohort made up of under 20 hyperthyroidism patients plus 17 patients who later progressed to ophthalmopathy.

In this sample, this clonotype turned up a few times. This receptor's antigen is unknown. No base quality values were provided; no much bigger clone lies one nucleotide off. Paper-wide results and their limitations: During validation, the model predicted progression to ophthalmopathy a median of around 7 months ahead of onset, with more than 55% sensitivity and around 72% specificity. In cross-validation, a model built on a 13 V-J signature told ophthalmopathy apart from stable hyperthyroidism with just under 90% sensitivity and around 81% specificity, and in testing the same model reached 80%/75%. Sample size was not statistically predetermined, and blinding of investigators to group allocation was not performed. Most expanded thyroid clonotypes (frequency above 0.001) were also detected in blood, suggesting blood repertoires may reflect thyroid immune responses.

Ophthalmopathy patients had moderately to severely active disease, with a Clinical Activity Score of 3 or more, a NOSPECS grade of 4 or more, and a disease duration of less than 3 months. Any patient with an uncontrolled infection, another autoimmune disease, pregnancy or lactation was excluded. Diagnoses were based on clinical symptoms, serum thyroxine and TRAb, thyroid ultrasound and orbital computed tomography. PBMCs were isolated from about 9 ml of fresh peripheral blood by Ficoll-Paque density gradient centrifugation. Trizol reagent was used to extract total RNA, and RNA quality was then checked on an Agilent 2100 Bioanalyzer. TCR beta CDR3 regions were amplified from RNA transcripts. A first-round RT-PCR of the TCR CDR3 used the HTBI primer set with the Qiagen OneStep RT-PCR kit. The libraries were constructed in a second round of multiplex PCR and then size-selected and purified. The libraries were sequenced on an Illumina HiSeq2000 using paired-end 100 bp reads. For the original study's pipeline: Raw data were processed with SOAPnuke, discarding reads with adapters, uncalled bases, mean Phred below 15, or no exact constant-primer or identifier match. High-quality paired reads were merged using COPE v1.2.5, and each unique nucleotide sequence was defined as a clonotype. MiTCR v1.1 was used to align the clonotypes against IMGT TRBV, TRBD and TRBJ reference segments. The analysis was restricted to V-J combinations with a frequency above 0.0001, which together covered around 99% of the repertoires. A TCS score was defined as the ratio between F50 (clonal expansion) and ExV (chaos), using BLOSUM62-based TCRdist between CDR3 peptides within each V-J. Welch's t-statistics and random forest reduced just over 500 V-J features to some 14, which were used in a naive Bayes classifier (R e1071). Using fastp trimming at Q25 and MiXCR clonotype assembly, TCRdb reanalyzed the public sequencing data and kept in-frame beta chains. Rows with one shared CDR3 protein collapse into an entry with the most common genes and DNA. TCRdb's processing, not the authors', yielded these V and J calls. This sample holds 490,000 or so distinct CDR3 sequences; 16% were observed only once. 25% to 30% of the sample is held by the ten biggest clonotypes.

The CDR3, cysteine through phenylalanine, is 16 amino acids long. The read is trimmed to its CDR3 DNA, 48 bases read in frame from base 1. The CDR1 and CDR2 encoded by the germline V gene are SNHLY and FYNNEI. Trimming costs V 4 bases and J 4 bases, and their ends lie 17 bases apart. The origin of this receptor is a woman under 40 with Graves' ophthalmopathy. The source material was blood. The sequence is built from TRBV2 and TRBJ1-3, with no confidently assigned D gene. The DNA is as follows: TGTGCCAGCAGTGCCACCTTGGGTGTCGGGGGAAACACCATATATTTT. Its product reads: CASSATLGVGGNTIYF.